The rows below give T cell receptor beta chains drawn from one sample of a study of blood T cell repertoires in COVID-19. The method was immunoSEQ multiplex PCR; TCRdb's version includes in-frame clones alone and lacks a portion of them. The sample lists around 130,000 clones, about 84% occurring once. Sample: peripheral blood. The receptors were sampled from an older woman with acute or convalescent COVID-19. CDR3s include the opening cysteine and the closing phenylalanine or tryptophan. A D gene is named only where the DNA matches it firmly. Clone size is not always given. Where it is, it says once, few, many or a class for expanded clones.

CDR3nt	CDR3aa	abundance	d_gene	v_gene	j_gene
TGTGCCAGCAGCGTAGGACTTGGGAGGTCGGGACAGACTAACACAGATACGCAGTATTTT	CASSVGLGRSGQTNTDTQYF	-	-	TRBV9	TRBJ2-3
TGTGCCAGCAGTCACAGGGGGCGCAGGACTGAAGCTTTCTTT	CASSHRGRRTEAFF	-	TRBD1	TRBV27	TRBJ1-1
TGTGCCAGCAGCTTAAGGAGGGCGCTGGAGTTCAATGAGCAGTTCTTC	CASSLRRALEFNEQFF	-	-	TRBV7-7	TRBJ2-1
TGTGCCATCAGTGAGTCCTTGGTAGCCCAGCATTTT	CAISESLVAQHF	few	-	TRBV10-3	TRBJ1-5
TGTGCCAGTAGTCTCGGTAACTATGGCTACACCTTC	CASSLGNYGYTF	-	-	TRBV19	TRBJ1-2
TGTGCCAGCAGTTACGGTACCGGGGGGGCTTATGGCTACACCTTC	CASSYGTGGAYGYTF	few	-	TRBV6-5	TRBJ1-2
TGTGCCAGCAGCATCTCCCTACCCAATGAGCAGTTCTTC	CASSISLPNEQFF	few	-	TRBV12-3/TRBV12-4	TRBJ2-1
TGTGCCAGCAGTTTTGGCCGGGACAGGGGCTCTTTTAACTATGGCTACACCTTC	CASSFGRDRGSFNYGYTF	-	TRBD1	TRBV7-9	TRBJ1-2
TGTGCCATCAGACCGGGACAGGGAAGGACTGAAGCTTTCTTT	CAIRPGQGRTEAFF	-	TRBD1	TRBV10-3	TRBJ1-1
TGCGCCAGCAGCTTGGTAGCGGGCAGTACCAACTCTGGAAACACCATATATTTT	CASSLVAGSTNSGNTIYF	-	-	TRBV5-1	TRBJ1-3
TGTGCCAGCAGCCCGGGACAGCGCTATGGCTACACCTTC	CASSPGQRYGYTF	-	TRBD1	TRBV7-3	TRBJ1-2
TGCGCCAGCAGCTTGGGGCAGGAAGCAAACTATGGCTACACCTTC	CASSLGQEANYGYTF	-	-	TRBV5-1	TRBJ1-2
TGTGCCAGTAGTGAGCTTCAAAGATCCTATAATTCACCCCTCCACTTT	CASSELQRSYNSPLHF	-	-	TRBV19	TRBJ1-6
TGTGCCTGGAGGGGGGGAGGTGCCGGGGCTTTGGAGCCCCAGCATTTT	CAWRGGGAGALEPQHF	-	-	TRBV30	TRBJ1-5
TGCGCCAGCAGTCCCAAGTCCCGAGGAGGCACCATATATTTT	CASSPKSRGGTIYF	few	-	TRBV23-1	TRBJ1-3
TGTGCCAGCAGTCCCCGACAGACTTTCTATGGCTACACCTTC	CASSPRQTFYGYTF	-	-	TRBV27	TRBJ1-2
TGTGCCAGCAGTACTCGACAGGGAAGGCAGCCCCAGCATTTT	CASSTRQGRQPQHF	-	TRBD1	TRBV6-5	TRBJ1-5
TGTGCCAGCAGCTTAGGCGGGGGTCACCAAGAGACCCAGTACTTC	CASSLGGGHQETQYF	-	TRBD2	TRBV7-3	TRBJ2-5
TGTGCCTGGAGTGCGGGCTCTGGAAACACCATATATTTT	CAWSAGSGNTIYF	-	-	TRBV30	TRBJ1-3
TGTGCCAGCAGCCAAGATTTTTGGGCAGGGGACCCCCAAGAGACCCAGTACTTC	CASSQDFWAGDPQETQYF	few	-	TRBV3-1/TRBV3-2	TRBJ2-5